The 25 T cell receptor beta chains presented below share a single source sample, sequenced in a study of chemoradiotherapy in HPV16-positive cancers. Only in-frame clones appear in the TCRdb table, and some are missing; sequencing was by immunoSEQ multiplex PCR. The sample has approximately 12,000 clones, approximately 93% seen once. Sequencing used blood, obtained from a patient who underwent chemoradiotherapy. Receptors were obtained from a human donor with HPV-associated anogenital cancer.

The rearrangement links TRBV27 to TRBJ1-5; 7 bases agree with TRBD1. The CDR3 consists of 16 residues. V lost 6 bases to trimming and J lost 1 base; unmatched junction nucleotides: 9. The V gene's germline CDR1 is MNHEY and CDR2 SMNVEV (reference sequence). CDR3 nucleotides: TGTGCCAGCAGGTCGACAGGGTTGGGGAGCAATCAGCCCCAGCATTTT. This gives the protein CASRSTGLGSNQPQHF.

This chain joins TRBV11-3 and TRBJ2-3, with D hard to call. The V gene lost 0 bases and the J gene lost 0 bases, with 10 bases spanning the gap. CDR1 is SGHNT and CDR2 is YENEEA in the germline V gene. This CDR3 is 16 amino acids long. This CDR3 is CASSLDRRPSTDTQYF. The DNA for the CDR3 is TGTGCCAGCAGCTTAGACAGGCGACCCAGCACAGATACGCAGTATTTT.

The chain carries TRBV7-9 and TRBJ2-2; no clear D gene. The CDR3 has 15 amino acids. V was trimmed by 6 bases and J by 0 bases, leaving 11 bases between them. CDR1 SEHNR and CDR2 FQNEAQ come from the germline V gene (reference sequence). CDR3 amino acids: CASRSRSPNTGELFF. In nucleotides, the CDR3 is TGTGCCAGCAGATCCCGGTCCCCGAACACCGGGGAGCTGTTTTTT.

The CDR3 loop reads CASSPGQGPSTEAFF. The DNA for the CDR3 is TGCGCCAGCAGCCCAGGACAGGGGCCTAGCACTGAAGCTTTCTTT. The chain employs TRBV4-1 and TRBJ1-1; TRBD1 agrees at 9 bases. CDR3 length equals 15 residues. From germline, CDR1 is MGHRA and CDR2 YSYEKL. V shed 4 bases, J shed 4 bases, and the junction held 7 bases outside the gene matches.

The rearrangement links TRBV23-1 to TRBJ1-3; tentative D call: TRBD1 (6 bases). TRBV23-1 is given ORF status, its function remaining uncertain. Trimming shortened V by 4 bases and J by 0 bases, and 19 bases separated the two germline ends. The CDR3 length is 18 residues. The CDR3 DNA reads TGCGCCAGCAGTCCCCGAACAGGGTTGAGGGACTCTGGAAACACCATATATTTT. Its translation: CASSPRTGLRDSGNTIYF.

V usage is TRBV29-1 and J usage is TRBJ2-3; D is undetermined. Germline V CDR1 and CDR2: SQVTM, ANQGSEA. This CDR3 is built from 10 residues. V lost 8 bases, J lost 3 bases, and 6 bases lay in between. The CDR3 nucleotides are TGCAGCCAAAGAACAGATACGCAGTATTTT. It yields the protein CSQRTDTQYF.

The chain links TRBV6-5 to TRBJ1-3; perhaps TRBD1 as D (5 bases). Germline V CDR1 and CDR2: MNHEY, SVGAGI. This CDR3 spans 16 amino acids. Deletions cut 2 bases from V and 2 bases from J, with 13 bases between. CDR3 coding DNA: TGTGCCAGCAGTTACGGGGGGGGGAGAACTGGAAACACCATATATTTT. As protein: CASSYGGGRTGNTIYF.

This clone was seen more than once but under ten times. This chain links TRBV2 with TRBJ2-2; 10 positions agree with TRBD2. CDR3 length: 15 amino acids. The germline V gene has CDR1 SNHLY and CDR2 FYNNEI. Trimming cost V 7 bases and J 4 bases; bases outside gene matches: 6. In nucleotides, the CDR3 is TGTGCCAGCACTGAGCGGGGGGGCCGCACCGGGGAGCTGTTTTTT. Translated, it gives CASTERGGRTGELFF.

This chain joins TRBV30 and TRBJ1-2, with 9 bases identical to TRBD1. Trimming took 5 bases from V and 0 from J; bases not matched to a gene: 7. CDR1 is GTSNPN, CDR2 SVGIG, per germline (reference sequence). The CDR3 consists of 15 residues. Here the CDR3 reads CAWDTGGAPNYGYTF. The CDR3 DNA sequence: TGTGCCTGGGACACAGGGGGCGCGCCTAACTATGGCTACACCTTC.

V usage is TRBV7-9 and J usage is TRBJ1-1; the D gene is possibly TRBD1 (6 bases). Germline V gene data show CDR1 as SEHNR and CDR2 as FQNEAQ (reference sequence). The V gene lost 6 bases and the J gene lost 0 bases, with 8 bases spanning the gap. This CDR3 has 13 amino acids. CDR3 sequence reads: CASRRGLNTEAFF. The CDR3 DNA follows: TGTGCCAGCAGAAGGGGGTTGAACACTGAAGCTTTCTTT. Variable domain in full (rest from reference TRBV7-9 and TRBJ1-1): DTGVSQNPRHKITKRGQNVTFRCDPISEHNRLYWYRQTLGQGPEFLTYFQNEAQLEKSRLLSDRFSAERPKGSFSTLEIQRTEQGDSAMYLCASRRGLNTEAFFGQGTRLTVV.

This sequence joins TRBV4-1 and TRBJ2-7; TRBD1 is a possible D gene (5 bases). Germline V CDR1 and CDR2: MGHRA, YSYEKL. V lost 3 bases and J lost 5, with 20 bases in between. The CDR3 has 16 residues. The CDR3 nucleotides are TGCGCCAGCAGCCATCTCACCGGCCAGGGCAGAAACGAGCAGTACTTC. Protein sequence: CASSHLTGQGRNEQYF.

The chain combines TRBV5-1 with TRBJ1-1, with no clear D. The V end was cut by 3 bases, the J end by 3 bases, with 12 bases between. This CDR3 has 14 amino acids. Germline V gives CDR1 SGHRS, CDR2 YFSETQ. The CDR3 spells CASSYSGGYTEAFF. CDR3 nucleotides: TGCGCCAGCAGCTACTCGGGAGGGTACACTGAAGCTTTCTTT.

The CDR3 loop reads CASSDPLNEQFF. Here the CDR3 DNA reads TGTGCCAGCAGCGACCCCCTCAATGAGCAGTTCTTC. This rearrangement joins TRBV7-2 to TRBJ2-1, with D hard to call. Looked up from germline, CDR1 is SGHTA and CDR2 is FQGNSA. The V and J ends lost 5 bases and 6 bases respectively, with 8 bases between them. This CDR3 has 12 amino acids.

The chain couples TRBV6-5 to TRBJ1-2; 12 bases are a match to TRBD1. The CDR3 has 16 amino acids. The junction had 7 bases not matched to a gene; V was cut back by 4 bases and J by 4 bases. From germline, CDR1 is MNHEY and CDR2 SVGAGI. CDR3 sequence: CASSFRDRGLGYGYTF. The CDR3 nucleotides read TGTGCCAGCAGTTTTCGGGACAGGGGGCTCGGCTATGGCTACACCTTC.

V usage is TRBV29-1 and J usage is TRBJ2-7; a possible D gene is TRBD1 (6 bases). The germline V and J ends were trimmed by 5 bases and 3 bases, with 11 bases remaining between them. The CDR3 has 12 amino acids. CDR1 SQVTM and CDR2 ANQGSEA come from the germline V gene. The CDR3 region is CSVNGQHYEQYF. The CDR3 bases are TGCAGCGTTAATGGACAGCACTACGAGCAGTACTTC.

The V call is TRBV5-6, the J call TRBJ2-1, with D tentatively TRBD1 or TRBD2 (7 bases each). Trimming left V 6 bases short and J 5 bases short, with 21 bases between. CDR1 is SGHDT, CDR2 YYEEEE, per germline. This CDR3 is built from 16 residues. CDR3 nucleotides: TGTGCCAGCACCCGAGGCCTCAGGGGGGGGAACAATGAGCAGTTCTTC. Translated: CASTRGLRGGNNEQFF.

The chain recombines TRBV4-1 with TRBJ2-4; maybe TRBD2 (7 bases). In germline, CDR1 is MGHRA, CDR2 YSYEKL. With 2 bases removed from V and 1 base from J, the gap between germline ends came to 21 bases. This CDR3 region has 19 residues. The CDR3 reads CASSQKGEGVITAKNIQYF. CDR3 in DNA: TGCGCCAGCAGCCAAAAGGGGGAGGGAGTTATTACGGCCAAAAACATTCAGTACTTC.

This chain connects TRBV6-5 to TRBJ1-4; D might be TRBD1 (6 bases). This CDR3 is built from 14 residues. Germline CDR1 and CDR2: MNHEY and SVGAGI. The ends were cut back, 6 bases at V and 7 bases at J, with 15 bases in the middle. The CDR3 is CASRDTGWSEKLFF. CDR3 in DNA: TGTGCCAGCAGAGACACAGGGTGGAGTGAAAAACTGTTTTTT.

The count of this clone is one. The rearrangement links TRBV6-5 to TRBJ1-2; 7 nucleotides match TRBD1. CDR3 length: 16 residues. In germline, CDR1 is MNHEY, CDR2 SVGAGI. J was trimmed by 0 bases and V by 1 base; bases with no gene match: 5. In DNA form, the CDR3 reads TGTGCCAGCAGTTACTACCGGGACAGCACTAACTATGGCTACACCTTC. Translating gives CASSYYRDSTNYGYTF.

The chain has TRBV4-2 and TRBJ1-4; weak D call: TRBD1 (6 bases). This CDR3 has 16 residues. Germline CDR1 LGHNA, CDR2 YNFKEQ. V shed 1 base and J shed 7 bases, with 16 bases lying between them. The CDR3 loop is CASSQGLGVGGEKLFF. CDR3 coding DNA: TGTGCCAGCAGCCAAGGCCTTGGGGTAGGGGGTGAAAAACTGTTTTTT.

This sequence joins TRBV4-2 and TRBJ1-2, with 8 bases fitting TRBD1. The CDR3 covers 15 residues. CDR1 and CDR2 from the germline V gene are LGHNA and YNFKEQ. V lost 4 bases to trimming and J lost 1 base; unmatched junction nucleotides: 5. The CDR3, as DNA: TGTGCCAGCAGCCTTCCAGGGGGCCTTAACTATGGCTACACCTTC. Encoded protein: CASSLPGGLNYGYTF.

The rearrangement joins TRBV27 to TRBJ1-2; D uncertain. V was trimmed by 5 bases and J by 3 bases, leaving 16 bases between them. Per germline, CDR1 MNHEY and CDR2 SMNVEV (reference sequence). The CDR3 contains 15 residues. The DNA of the CDR3 is TGTGCCAGCAGTAGCTTCTCGCCGGGAGACTATGGCTACACCTTC. Translated: CASSSFSPGDYGYTF.

This clone appeared once. The chain joins TRBV5-5 to TRBJ1-4; D not certain. The CDR3 has 14 amino acids. The ends were cut back, 5 bases at V and 7 bases at J, with 15 bases in the middle. From germline, CDR1 is SGHKS and CDR2 YYEKEE (reference sequence). CDR3 sequence (DNA): TGTGCCAGCAGTCGGGTGGGGTTTGGTGAAAAACTGTTTTTT. It yields the protein CASSRVGFGEKLFF.

The chain is built from TRBV5-1 and TRBJ2-1; D gene uncertain. The CDR3 covers 15 residues. The V and J ends lost 4 bases and 0 bases respectively, with 11 bases between them. Germline CDR1 SGHRS, CDR2 YFSETQ. This chain's CDR3 is CASSGVRSSYNEQFF. In DNA, the CDR3 is TGCGCCAGCAGCGGGGTTAGGAGCTCCTACAATGAGCAGTTCTTC.

This chain connects TRBV9 to TRBJ1-3; TRBD1 matches 7 bases. The V and J ends lost 0 bases and 1 base, in that order; junction bases with no gene match: 4. The CDR3 consists of 16 residues. Germline values: CDR1 SGDLS, CDR2 YYNGEE. CDR3 sequence (DNA): TGTGCCAGCAGCGTAGGAGGGGGCAGTTCTGGAAACACCATATATTTT. It translates to CASSVGGGSSGNTIYF.